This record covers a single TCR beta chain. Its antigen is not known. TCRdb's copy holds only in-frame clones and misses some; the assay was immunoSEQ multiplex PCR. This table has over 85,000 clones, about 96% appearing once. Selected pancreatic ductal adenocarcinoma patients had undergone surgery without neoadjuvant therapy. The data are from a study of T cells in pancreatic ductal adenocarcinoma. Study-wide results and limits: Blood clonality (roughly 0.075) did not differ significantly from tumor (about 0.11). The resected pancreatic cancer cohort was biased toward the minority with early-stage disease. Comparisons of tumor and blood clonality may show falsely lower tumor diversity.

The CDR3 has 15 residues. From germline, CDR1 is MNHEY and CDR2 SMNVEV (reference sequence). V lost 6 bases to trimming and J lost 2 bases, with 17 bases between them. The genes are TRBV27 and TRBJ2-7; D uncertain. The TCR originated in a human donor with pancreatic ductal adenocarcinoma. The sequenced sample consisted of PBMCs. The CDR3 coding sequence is TGTGCCAGCAGCATGTCAGGTTCCTCCCCCTACGAGCAGTACTTC. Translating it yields CASSMSGSSPYEQYF.